One and the same sample provided the 21 T cell receptor beta chains below, sequenced in a study of T cell responses to AZD1222 COVID-19 vaccine. Sequenced by immunoSEQ multiplex PCR; TCRdb stores in-frame clones only, minus some. The sample includes roughly 170,000 clones, roughly nine tenths of them seen just once. The material was peripheral blood, obtained on day 0 of AZD1222 vaccination. Receptors were obtained from an adult in good health.

The chain carries TRBV28 and TRBJ2-5; 12 bases agree with TRBD1. V trimming: 4 bases; J trimming: 1 base; junction bases outside the gene matches: 4. This CDR3 comprises 16 residues. Germline-derived CDR1 and CDR2 are MDHEN and SYDVKM. The CDR3 DNA reads as TGTGCCAGCAGTTCACCGGGACAGGGGGCCCAAGAGACCCAGTACTTC. Protein sequence: CASSSPGQGAQETQYF.

The gene calls are TRBV4-3 and TRBJ2-7; D possibly corresponds to TRBD1 (5 bases). CDR3 length: 16 amino acids. Trimming cost V 1 base and J 6 bases, with 19 bases left between them. Looked up from germline, CDR1 is LGHNA and CDR2 is YSLEER. DNA of the CDR3: TGCGCCAGCAGCCAAGTTACGTGGGGCGCGTCGGCCGAGCAGTACTTC. This encodes CASSQVTWGASAEQYF.

V gene TRBV11-2 combines with J gene TRBJ2-7; a possible D gene is TRBD2 (6 bases). The CDR3 has 16 residues. With 5 bases removed from V and 2 bases from J, the gap between germline ends came to 19 bases. Germline V gene data show CDR1 as SGHAT and CDR2 as FQNNGV. The CDR3 DNA reads as TGTGCCAGCAGCCCGTTGGGCTGGGACTCAGCCTACGAGCAGTACTTC. This gives the protein CASSPLGWDSAYEQYF.

The CDR3 reads CASSVAGGPSDTQYF. Written as DNA, the CDR3 is TGTGCCAGCAGTGTAGCGGGGGGGCCATCAGATACGCAGTATTTT. V usage is TRBV6-2 or TRBV6-3 and J usage is TRBJ2-3; 11 bases match TRBD2. The CDR3 extends over 15 amino acids. CDR1 is MNHEY and CDR2 is SVGEGT in the germline V gene. J lost 4 bases, V lost 5 bases, and 5 bases had no gene match.

This sequence joins TRBV15 and TRBJ2-3; D unresolved. Trimming stripped 3 bases from V and 2 bases from J, with 3 bases between. The germline gives CDR1 LNHNV, CDR2 YYDKDF (reference sequence). The CDR3 is 12 amino acids. Written as DNA, the CDR3 is TGTGCCACCAGCAGCCCCACAGATACGCAGTATTTT. Its translation: CATSSPTDTQYF.

The chain joins TRBV27 to TRBJ2-5, with 10 bases matching TRBD1. V shed 4 bases, J shed 5 bases, and the junction held 7 bases outside the gene matches. This CDR3 comprises 15 residues. Germline CDR1 MNHEY, CDR2 SMNVEV (reference sequence). The CDR3 coding sequence is TGTGCCAGCAGTTCCGTGGGACAGGGGTCGGAGACCCAGTACTTC. Residues: CASSSVGQGSETQYF.

V gene TRBV27 combines with J gene TRBJ1-6; D gene unclear. Germline loops: CDR1 MNHEY, CDR2 SMNVEV (reference sequence). Between the trimmed V and J ends, which lost 3 bases and 14 bases, there was a span of 14 bases. This CDR3 contains 13 residues. The chain's CDR3 is CASSFEGWSTLHF. The CDR3, as DNA: TGTGCCAGCAGTTTTGAAGGATGGTCCACCCTCCACTTT.

This sequence joins TRBV24-1 and TRBJ1-4; D uncertain. The CDR3 loop spans 15 amino acids. V lost 4 bases, J lost 2 bases, and 10 bases lay in between. Per germline, CDR1 KGHDR and CDR2 SFDVKD. For the CDR3, the DNA is TGTGCCACCAGTGAAGGGCCGGCGACTAATGAAAAACTGTTTTTT. The encoded protein is CATSEGPATNEKLFF.

The CDR3 nucleotides read TGTGCCAGCAGCCCAGGACCCTACTCCAAAAACATTCAGTACTTC. As protein: CASSPGPYSKNIQYF. This chain joins TRBV7-2 and TRBJ2-4; D unresolved. Trimming took 5 bases from V and 2 from J, leaving 13 bases between them. CDR3 length: 15 residues. Germline V gene lookup returns CDR1 SGHTA and CDR2 FQGNSA.

V and J are TRBV28 and TRBJ1-2; 7 positions agree with TRBD1. Germline lookup yields CDR1 MDHEN and CDR2 SYDVKM. The CDR3 covers 15 residues. J gave up 3 bases and V 2 bases, and 6 bases lay outside the gene matches. CDR3 protein: CASSLGTARDYGYTF. As DNA, the CDR3 is TGTGCCAGCAGTTTAGGGACAGCCAGGGACTATGGCTACACCTTC.

This chain links TRBV7-2 with TRBJ1-1; unclear D gene. Trimming shortened V by 3 bases and J by 1 base, and 12 bases separated the two germline ends. The CDR3 length is 15 residues. The V gene's germline CDR1 is SGHTA and CDR2 FQGNSA. Here the CDR3 DNA reads TGTGCCAGCAGCTTGTCGTCGGTGGGGAACACTGAAGCTTTCTTT. Encoded protein: CASSLSSVGNTEAFF.

V and J are TRBV7-9 and TRBJ2-7, with D unclear. V was shortened by 5 bases and J by 6 bases, with 11 bases between the two germline ends. The CDR3 is 12 amino acids. Germline assignment: CDR1 SEHNR and CDR2 FQNEAQ (reference sequence). The CDR3 sequence is CASSRHSTEQYF. The CDR3 bases are TGTGCCAGCAGCCGTCACAGTACCGAGCAGTACTTC.

The chain links TRBV18 to TRBJ1-5; perhaps TRBD1 as D (5 bases). The CDR3 is made up of 14 amino acids. Trimming stripped 6 bases from V and 4 bases from J, with 13 bases between. CDR1 is KGHSH and CDR2 is LQKENI in the germline V gene. The CDR3 here is CASSLEGRNQPQHF. The CDR3 DNA is TGTGCCAGCTCCTTAGAGGGGAGAAATCAGCCCCAGCATTTT. Full variable domain (rest looked up from reference TRBV18 and TRBJ1-5): NAGVMQNPRHLVRRRGQEARLRCSPMKGHSHVYWYRQLPEEGLKFMVYLQKENIIDESGMPKERFSAEFPKEGPSILRIQQVVRGDSAAYFCASSLEGRNQPQHFGDGTRLSIL.

CDR3 region: CASSSGGGVYEQYF. The CDR3 coding sequence is TGTGCCAGCAGCTCCGGCGGTGGGGTTTACGAGCAGTACTTC. The V gene is TRBV11-2, the J gene TRBJ2-7; no reliable D call. CDR1 and CDR2 from the germline V gene are SGHAT and FQNNGV. CDR3 length: 14 residues. V was clipped by 4 bases and J by 4 bases, with 14 bases between them.

This sequence joins TRBV6-2 or TRBV6-3 and TRBJ1-2, with D hard to call. Trimming pared 5 bases from V and 2 bases from J, leaving 9 bases between. There are 13 residues in the CDR3. Germline V gene sequence: CDR1 MNHEY, CDR2 SVGEGT. CDR3 protein: CASSPRNNYGYTF. DNA of the CDR3: TGTGCCAGCAGTCCCAGGAACAACTATGGCTACACCTTC.

This chain links TRBV7-2 with TRBJ2-2; 12 positions agree with TRBD2. Germline V gene sequence: CDR1 SGHTA, CDR2 FQGNSA. This CDR3 has 17 residues. The junction had 6 bases not matched to a gene; V was cut back by 5 bases and J by 2 bases. This chain's CDR3 is CASSLKGLAGNTGELFF. The CDR3 nucleotides read TGTGCCAGCAGCCTAAAGGGACTAGCGGGTAACACCGGGGAGCTGTTTTTT.

Here the CDR3 reads CASSLHWLRGPREETQYF. CDR3 DNA sequence: TGTGCCAGCAGCTTACACTGGCTTAGGGGGCCGAGGGAAGAGACCCAGTACTTC. This chain connects TRBV7-2 to TRBJ2-5; TRBD1 matches 7 bases. The CDR3 runs 18 residues. Trimming cost V 2 bases and J 3 bases; bases outside gene matches: 15. In germline, CDR1 is SGHTA, CDR2 FQGNSA.

The chain links TRBV7-9 to TRBJ1-3; 7 nucleotides match TRBD1. Trimming removed 8 bases from V and 7 bases from J; junction bases left unmatched: 11. The CDR3 loop spans 14 amino acids. Per germline, CDR1 SEHNR and CDR2 FQNEAQ (reference sequence). This chain's CDR3 is CASQDRDRGNTIYF. DNA for the CDR3: TGTGCCAGCCAAGACAGGGATAGAGGGAACACCATATATTTT.

The rearrangement joins TRBV5-1 to TRBJ1-1, with 7 bases identical to TRBD1. The CDR3 sequence is 14 residues long. Germline-derived CDR1 and CDR2 are SGHRS and YFSETQ. Losses at the gene ends were 4 bases for V and 4 bases for J; bases not matched to a gene: 7. The CDR3 region has the DNA TGCGCCAGCAGCGCACTACAGGGGAGCACTGAAGCTTTCTTT. Its translation is CASSALQGSTEAFF.

Comments on this clone: Distinct nucleotide sequences in the sample also encode this CDR3. The chain uses TRBV28 and TRBJ1-2; TRBD1 might be the D (6 bases). V shed 6 bases and J shed 0 bases, with 11 bases lying between them. The CDR3 has 14 residues. Germline CDR1 MDHEN, CDR2 SYDVKM. This CDR3 is CASRWGRANYGYTF. The DNA of the CDR3 is TGTGCCAGCAGATGGGGGCGAGCTAACTATGGCTACACCTTC.

The chain uses TRBV9 and TRBJ2-3, with D possibly being TRBD2 (5 bases). The V gene lost 0 bases and the J gene lost 2 bases, with 7 bases spanning the gap. The CDR3 runs 14 residues. CDR1 and CDR2 (germline): SGDLS, YYNGEE. CDR3 amino acids: CASSVERDTDTQYF. CDR3 bases: TGTGCCAGCAGCGTAGAACGGGACACAGATACGCAGTATTTT.